The T cell receptor beta chain under discussion was sequenced for a study of blood T cell repertoires in COVID-19. About the research overall: From the United States, Italy and Spain came samples of acute and convalescent COVID-19. Nucleic acid was either cDNA or gDNA, and it came from T cells, B-cell-depleted T cells, or PBMCs.

In the study's own analysis: Estimation of nucleated cell counts was performed using reference gene primer amplification. Using immunoSEQ multiplex PCR, the repertoire was profiled, and TCRdb retains in-frame clones only, with some absent. The DNA was the basis for D and trimming; V, J and clone size are from that table. Seen here are 300,000 to 350,000 clones, almost 90% observed once, and the top ten hold 4% to 5.5%. The CDR3 runs to 13 residues. V lost 6 bases and J 5 bases, leaving 13 bases between the germline ends. Germline assignment: CDR1 SNHLY and CDR2 FYNNEI. Sequenced sample: PBMCs or T cells enriched from blood (not recorded which). This TCR was sampled from a woman aged 18 to 35 with acute COVID-19. The chain employs TRBV2 and TRBJ1-2; D is ambiguous. Written as DNA, the CDR3 is TGTGCCAGCAGCCCTCATGAGGAATATGGCTACACCTTC. Its translation: CASSPHEEYGYTF.